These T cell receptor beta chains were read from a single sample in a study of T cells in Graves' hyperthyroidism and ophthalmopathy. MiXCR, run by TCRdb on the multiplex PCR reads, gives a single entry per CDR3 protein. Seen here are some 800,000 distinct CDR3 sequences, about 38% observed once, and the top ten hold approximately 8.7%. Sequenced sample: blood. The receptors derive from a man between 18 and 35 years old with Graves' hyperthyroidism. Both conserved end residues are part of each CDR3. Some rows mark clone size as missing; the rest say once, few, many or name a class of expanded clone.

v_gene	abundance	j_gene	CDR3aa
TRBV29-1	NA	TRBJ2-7	CSVEGGDFPLYEQYF
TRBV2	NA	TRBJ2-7	CASSSGLGSSYEQYF
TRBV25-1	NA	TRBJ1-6	CASSFLEVKSSPLHF
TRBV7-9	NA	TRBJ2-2	CASTHAGANTGELFF
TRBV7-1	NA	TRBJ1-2	CASSSIPTEANCGYTF
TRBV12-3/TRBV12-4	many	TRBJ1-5	CASSADRVSNQPQHF
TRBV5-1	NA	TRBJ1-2	CASSGGQGNGYGYTF
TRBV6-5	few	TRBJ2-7	CASSLNDAGVPYEQYF
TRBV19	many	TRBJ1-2	CASSVQAGYGYTF
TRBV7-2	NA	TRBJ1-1	CASSLDPGEGTEAFF
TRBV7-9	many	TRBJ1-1	CASSSRGGYEAFF
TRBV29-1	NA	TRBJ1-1	CSVARRGDGTEAFF
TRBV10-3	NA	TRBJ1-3	CAISHPGAGNTIYF
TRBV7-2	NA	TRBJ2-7	CAGSSDGGYEQYF
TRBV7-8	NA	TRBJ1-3	CASSFGTTGNTIYF
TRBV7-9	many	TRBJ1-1	CASSFHLNTEAFF
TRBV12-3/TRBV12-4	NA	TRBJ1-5	CASSIQGHQPQHF
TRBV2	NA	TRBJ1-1	CASTPDRAYMNTEAFF
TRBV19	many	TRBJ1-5	CASSTGTGRGQPQHF
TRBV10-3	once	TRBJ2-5	CANQDSSSYEAEQETQYF
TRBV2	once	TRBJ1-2	CASRADSNYGYTF
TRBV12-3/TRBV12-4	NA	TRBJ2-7	CASRGTGGSYEQYF
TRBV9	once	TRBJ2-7	CASSTGGGQGYEQYF
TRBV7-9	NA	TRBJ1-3	CASSLEAYSGNTIYF
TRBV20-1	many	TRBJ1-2	CRPQRLNYGYTF
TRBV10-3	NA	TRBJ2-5	CAISEDSGGAQETQYF
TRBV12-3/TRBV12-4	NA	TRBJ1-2	CAISGRDYGYTF
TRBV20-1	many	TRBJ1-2	CSAPFGGMDTF
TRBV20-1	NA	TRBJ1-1	CSASEGGPIPEAFF
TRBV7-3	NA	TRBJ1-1	CASSSGWGQGLAAFF
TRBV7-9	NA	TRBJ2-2	CASSYRRTGGELFF
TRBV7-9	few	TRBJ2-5	CASSPFPGPQETQYF
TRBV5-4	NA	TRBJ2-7	CASSKQGGSYEQYF
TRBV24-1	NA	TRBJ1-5	CATSKTGVPQHF
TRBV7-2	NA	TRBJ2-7	CASGLDPGLRYEQYF
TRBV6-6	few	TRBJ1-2	CASSYSNGADGYTF
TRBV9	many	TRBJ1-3	CASSVGVGNTIYF
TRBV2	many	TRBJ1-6	CASSEQNSPLHF
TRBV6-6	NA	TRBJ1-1	CASSRILAGKGTEAFF
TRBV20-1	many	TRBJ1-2	CSAPTGAGYTF
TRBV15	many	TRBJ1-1	CATEGGAGRRLF
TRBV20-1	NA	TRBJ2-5	CSARQLAGYQETQYF